The 31 T cell receptor beta chains presented below share a single source sample, sequenced in a study of T cells in Graves' hyperthyroidism and ophthalmopathy. Amplified TCR beta CDR3 regions derived from RNA transcripts. The HTBI set primed first-round TCR CDR3 RT-PCR. TCRdb recomputed calls from the multiplex PCR reads with MiXCR, one row per CDR3 protein. The sample gives 620,000 or so distinct CDR3 sequences, around 13% of which show up once; around 12% is in the top ten. Sequencing input: blood. Source of these receptors: a woman aged 45-60 years with Graves' ophthalmopathy.

This clonotype was recorded at least ten times. This chain uses TRBV11-3 with TRBJ2-3, with D possibly called TRBD1 or TRBD2 (5 bases each). V lost 5 bases and J 0 bases, leaving 12 bases between the germline ends. Germline CDR1 is SGHNT and CDR2 is YENEEA. The CDR3 has 15 residues. The CDR3 spells CASSTQGPSTDTQYF. CDR3 sequence (DNA): TGTGCCAGCAGCACCCAGGGACCGAGCACAGATACGCAGTATTTT.

This clonotype was seen many times. The chain combines TRBV15 with TRBJ2-7; the D is unclear. Germline-derived CDR1 and CDR2 are LNHNV and YYDKDF (reference sequence). The CDR3 totals 15 residues. Trimming shortened V by 1 base and J by 2 bases, and 12 bases separated the two germline ends. CDR3 sequence: CATSRGVAGAYEQYF. The CDR3 DNA is TGTGCCACCAGCAGAGGGGTCGCTGGAGCCTACGAGCAGTACTTC.

The chain couples TRBV18 to TRBJ2-2, with TRBD1 matching 11 bases. The CDR3 has 19 residues. J gave up 4 bases and V 0 bases, and 10 bases lay outside the gene matches. Germline CDR1 and CDR2: KGHSH and LQKENI. Written as DNA, the CDR3 is TGTGCCAGCTCACCACCGGGACAGGGGGTTCGACGAGGCACCGGGGAGCTGTTTTTT. As protein: CASSPPGQGVRRGTGELFF.

This clonotype was seen ten or more times. The chain links TRBV7-2 to TRBJ1-1, with D hard to call. Germline loops: CDR1 SGHTA, CDR2 FQGNSA. V was shortened by 6 bases and J by 0 bases, with 8 bases between the two germline ends. This CDR3 region has 13 residues. The chain's CDR3 is CASRNGMNTEAFF. For the CDR3, the DNA is TGTGCCAGCAGGAATGGGATGAACACTGAAGCTTTCTTT.

This clonotype was picked up a small number of times. The rearrangement joins TRBV5-1 to TRBJ2-2; 10 nucleotides align to TRBD2. Germline V CDR1 and CDR2: SGHRS, YFSETQ. With V trimmed by 0 bases and J by 1 base, 6 bases remained unmatched. CDR3 length: 18 residues. The CDR3 spells CASSLALAGGQNTGELFF. The CDR3 bases are TGCGCCAGCAGCTTGGCCTTAGCGGGAGGACAGAACACCGGGGAGCTGTTTTTT.

V gene TRBV6-1 combines with J gene TRBJ1-3; 8 bases line up with TRBD1. J gave up 0 bases and V 5 bases, and 18 bases lay outside the gene matches. The CDR3 consists of 20 residues. Germline V gene lookup returns CDR1 MNHNS and CDR2 SASEGT. The CDR3 nucleotides are TGTGCCAGCAGTAGGATCCGGACAGGGTCCCCTTCTAACTCTGGAAACACCATATATTTT. Its protein product is CASSRIRTGSPSNSGNTIYF.

There are many counts of this clonotype. The gene calls are TRBV7-9 and TRBJ1-2; D is possibly TRBD1 (5 bases). Trimming took 4 bases from V and 7 from J, leaving 16 bases between them. The germline CDR1 and CDR2 sequences are SEHNR and FQNEAQ (reference sequence). The CDR3 sequence is 14 residues long. CDR3 DNA sequence: TGTGCCAGCAGCTCAGGACAATGGGATTTTGGCTACACCTTC. This codes for CASSSGQWDFGYTF.

As regards this clonotype: A read error may account for a junction end that differs from germline. The rearrangement joins TRBV7-7 to TRBJ2-1; TRBD2 matches 14 bases. In germline, CDR1 is SSHAT, CDR2 FNYEAQ (reference sequence). The CDR3 totals 16 residues. The CDR3 DNA sequence: TGTGCTAGCAGCTACGGGACTAGCGGGAGTGCAGATGAGCAGTTCTTC. It translates to CASSYGTSGSADEQFF.

This clonotype occurred many times. V gene TRBV5-1 combines with J gene TRBJ2-5; D is possibly TRBD1 (6 bases). CDR3 size: 14 residues. V was shortened by 5 bases and J by 2 bases, with 13 bases between the two germline ends. CDR1 SGHRS and CDR2 YFSETQ come from the germline V gene. DNA for the CDR3: TGCGCCAGCAGATCACAGGGTTCGCAAGAGACCCAGTACTTC. Protein: CASRSQGSQETQYF.

This clonotype has just a few counts. This chain uses TRBV14 with TRBJ1-2; D is unclear. Germline CDR1 is SGHDN and CDR2 is FVKESK. The CDR3 runs 15 residues. V was shortened by 0 bases and J by 4 bases, with 12 bases between the two germline ends. The CDR3 coding sequence is TGTGCCAGCAGCCAAGACGAACAGAGAGGCTATGGCTACACCTTC. Translating gives CASSQDEQRGYGYTF. The full variable domain, its missing parts supplied by reference TRBV14 and TRBJ1-2, is EAGVTQFPSHSVIEKGQTVTLRCDPISGHDNLYWYRRVMGKEIKFLLHFVKESKQDESGMPNNRFLAERTGGTYSTLKVQPAELEDSGVYFCASSQDEQRGYGYTFGSGTRLTVV.

The V call is TRBV9, the J call TRBJ2-5; the D call may be TRBD1 or TRBD2 (6 bases each). Trimming took off 0 bases at V and 5 bases at J, with 14 bases between the two ends. This CDR3 contains 15 residues. Germline V gene sequence: CDR1 SGDLS, CDR2 YYNGEE. CDR3 sequence reads: CASSVGGAVGETQYF. The DNA for the CDR3 is TGTGCCAGCAGCGTAGGGGGGGCGGTCGGGGAGACCCAGTACTTC. Drawing the rest from reference TRBV9 and TRBJ2-5, the complete variable domain is DSGVTQTPKHLITATGQRVTLRCSPRSGDLSVYWYQQSLDQGLQFLIQYYNGEERAKGNILERFSAQQFPDLHSELNLSSLELGDSALYFCASSVGGAVGETQYFGPGTRLLVL.

This clonotype was seen many times. The gene calls are TRBV2 and TRBJ2-7; D call uncertain. V lost 3 bases and J lost 3, with 6 bases in between. The CDR3 spans 12 residues. Germline CDR1 reads SNHLY; CDR2 reads FYNNEI. The CDR3 DNA reads as TGTGCCAGCAGTGATAGGTACTACGAGCAGTACTTC. It specifies CASSDRYYEQYF.

This clonotype was seen at least ten times. The rearrangement uses TRBV28 and TRBJ2-7, with TRBD1 as a possible D gene (6 bases). CDR1 and CDR2 (germline): MDHEN, SYDVKM. Trimming cost V 2 bases and J 2 bases, with 10 bases left between them. CDR3 length equals 14 residues. CDR3 sequence reads: CASSLPRGTYEQYF. In DNA, the CDR3 is TGTGCCAGCAGTTTACCCAGGGGAACCTACGAGCAGTACTTC.

This clonotype has at least ten counts. The rearrangement joins TRBV13 to TRBJ2-4; 8 bases map to TRBD2. The germline V gene has CDR1 PRHDT and CDR2 FYEKMQ (reference sequence). The CDR3 totals 14 residues. J gave up 8 bases and V 4 bases, and 7 bases lay outside the gene matches. The CDR3, as DNA: TGTGCCAGCAGCTCCAGACTAGCGATGGACATTCAGTACTTC. It encodes CASSSRLAMDIQYF.

This clonotype was seen ten or more times. V usage is TRBV27 and J usage is TRBJ2-7; tentatively, D is TRBD1 (6 bases). Germline V lookup: CDR1 MNHEY, CDR2 SMNVEV (reference sequence). The length of the CDR3 is 16 residues. V lost 5 bases, J lost 2 bases, and 19 bases lay in between. The CDR3 region is CASSGSRDNRPYEQYF. CDR3 DNA: TGTGCCAGCAGTGGGTCCCGGGACAATCGGCCCTACGAGCAGTACTTC.

The chain recombines TRBV29-1 with TRBJ1-2, with 11 positions matching TRBD1. The CDR3 has 14 amino acids. CDR1 is SQVTM, CDR2 ANQGSEA, per germline. Trimming cost V 3 bases and J 3 bases; bases outside gene matches: 3. In DNA form, the CDR3 reads TGCAGCGTTGACGGGACAGGGGGACACTATGGCTACACCTTC. Translation gives CSVDGTGGHYGYTF. The whole variable domain, filled in from reference TRBV29-1 and TRBJ1-2, reads SAVISQKPSRDICQRGTSLTIQCQVDSQVTMMFWYRQQPGQSLTLIATANQGSEATYESGFVIDKFPISRPNLTFSTLTVSNMSPEDSSIYLCSVDGTGGHYGYTFGSGTRLTVV.

This clonotype was observed many times. The chain is built from TRBV12-3 or TRBV12-4 and TRBJ2-2, with D unresolved. This CDR3 region has 13 residues. V was clipped by 1 base and J by 7 bases, with 7 bases between them. The CDR3 DNA sequence: TGTGCCAGCAGTTTAGGAAGGGACGGGGAGCTGTTTTTT. This codes for CASSLGRDGELFF.

V usage is TRBV19 and J usage is TRBJ2-1, with D unclear. V was pared by 1 base and J by 8 bases, with 9 bases between. The CDR3 loop spans 13 amino acids. CDR1 LNHDA and CDR2 SQIVND come from the germline V gene (reference sequence). The CDR3 coding sequence is TGTGCCAGTAGTATAGGAGTTAGGGATGAGCAGTTCTTC. This translates into CASSIGVRDEQFF.

This clonotype was detected a few times. The gene calls are TRBV4-1 and TRBJ2-1; no definite D call. The length of the CDR3 is 14 residues. V was pared by 3 bases and J by 6 bases, with 12 bases between. From germline, CDR1 is MGHRA and CDR2 YSYEKL. In nucleotides, the CDR3 is TGCGCCAGCAGCCAGGATCCTCTAGGCAATGAGCAGTTCTTC. Translation gives CASSQDPLGNEQFF.

The genes are TRBV5-4 and TRBJ2-4; D might be TRBD2 (5 bases). The CDR3 has 18 residues. The germline CDR1 and CDR2 sequences are SGHNT and YYREEE (reference sequence). V was trimmed by 4 bases and J by 1 base, leaving 21 bases between them. The CDR3 coding sequence is TGTGCCAGCAGCGCGACTACCGGGGTATTAGGGGCCAAAAACATTCAGTACTTC. This sequence encodes CASSATTGVLGAKNIQYF.

CDR3 protein: CASSFRQGENQPQHF. DNA for the CDR3: TGTGCCAGCAGCTTCAGACAGGGAGAAAATCAGCCCCAGCATTTT. This chain connects TRBV11-3 to TRBJ1-5; TRBD1 aligns across 7 bases. CDR1 is SGHNT and CDR2 is YENEEA in the germline V gene. The V gene end was trimmed by 3 bases and the J gene end by 4 bases; junction bases not matched to a gene: 6. CDR3 size: 15 residues.

This clonotype was recorded many times. The chain combines TRBV18 with TRBJ1-1; perhaps TRBD1 as D (5 bases). The CDR3 consists of 14 residues. The V gene lost 0 bases and the J gene lost 3 bases, with 8 bases spanning the gap. CDR1 and CDR2 from the germline V gene are KGHSH and LQKENI. The CDR3 DNA sequence: TGTGCCAGCTCACCACCCCGGGGGGACACTGAAGCTTTCTTT. Translating it yields CASSPPRGDTEAFF.

This clonotype turned up a few times. The V and J genes are TRBV7-3 and TRBJ2-7; D gene ambiguous. Looked up from germline, CDR1 is SGHTA and CDR2 is FQGTGA. Trimming stripped 2 bases from V and 0 bases from J, with 14 bases between. The CDR3 consists of 16 residues. CDR3 region: CASSLVRSESSYEQYF. Here the CDR3 DNA reads TGTGCCAGCAGCTTAGTTCGAAGCGAGAGCTCCTACGAGCAGTACTTC.

In this sample, this clonotype turned up many times. CDR3 loop: CASSKGLVGNTIYF. As DNA, the CDR3 is TGTGCCAGCAGCAAGGGACTAGTAGGAAACACCATATATTTT. This chain uses TRBV2 with TRBJ1-3; perhaps TRBD1 as D (5 bases). V lost 6 bases to trimming and J lost 4 bases, with 13 bases between them. Germline V lookup: CDR1 SNHLY, CDR2 FYNNEI. The CDR3 contains 14 residues.

The gene calls are TRBV29-1 and TRBJ2-3; a possible D gene is TRBD2 (5 bases). V shed 3 bases and J shed 2 bases, with 24 bases lying between them. CDR1 is SQVTM, CDR2 ANQGSEA, per germline. The CDR3 totals 18 residues. The DNA of the CDR3 is TGCAGCGTTGATGTTACCAGGAAAGACTACTTAGACACAGATACGCAGTATTTT. Translation gives CSVDVTRKDYLDTDTQYF.

This clonotype was counted only a few times. This chain uses TRBV29-1 with TRBJ2-7, with 7 bases identical to TRBD1. Germline-derived CDR1 and CDR2 are SQVTM and ANQGSEA. The CDR3 has 15 residues. V trimming: 3 bases; J trimming: 3 bases; junction bases outside the gene matches: 11. CDR3 loop: CSVDVRKGAHYEQYF. The CDR3 DNA reads TGCAGCGTTGATGTCAGGAAGGGGGCCCACTACGAGCAGTACTTC.

Ten or more counts support this clonotype. The chain carries TRBV12-3 or TRBV12-4 and TRBJ2-1; a weak D match, TRBD2 (5 bases). V was clipped by 8 bases and J by 9 bases, with 26 bases between them. The CDR3 contains 16 residues. The CDR3 loop is CASAPRRLGEAVEQFF. The CDR3 DNA sequence: TGTGCCAGCGCGCCCCGTCGACTGGGCGAAGCGGTTGAGCAGTTCTTC.

This clonotype was counted at least ten times. The chain recombines TRBV28 with TRBJ2-1; D is unresolved. The CDR3 spans 15 residues. V dropped 3 bases and J dropped 0 bases, with 9 bases sitting between them. The germline CDR1 and CDR2 sequences are MDHEN and SYDVKM. This CDR3 reads CASSFIWGSYNEQFF. The DNA of the CDR3 is TGTGCCAGCAGTTTCATCTGGGGCTCCTACAATGAGCAGTTCTTC. Variable domain in full (rest from reference TRBV28 and TRBJ2-1): DVKVTQSSRYLVKRTGEKVFLECVQDMDHENMFWYRQDPGLGLRLIYFSYDVKMKEKGDIPEGYSVSREKKERFSLILESASTNQTSMYLCASSFIWGSYNEQFFGPGTRLTVL.

The sample holds many counts of this clonotype. The V and J genes are TRBV6-1 and TRBJ2-5; D call uncertain. V shed 7 bases and J shed 1 base, with 7 bases lying between them. This CDR3 has 12 residues. Germline V gene data show CDR1 as MNHNS and CDR2 as SASEGT. CDR3 sequence reads: CASTAIQETQYF. Here the CDR3 DNA reads TGTGCCAGCACTGCCATCCAAGAGACCCAGTACTTC.

This clonotype was seen a handful of times. A much larger clone is a single base away; this may be a read error. J is TRBJ1-1 and V is TRBV28; D gene uncertain. This CDR3 spans 12 amino acids. V was shortened by 11 bases and J by 1 base, with 11 bases between the two germline ends. Germline V gene sequence: CDR1 MDHEN, CDR2 SYDVKM. CDR3 coding DNA: TGTGCCGGCAAGGTCGCGAACACTGAAGCTTTCTTT. It yields the protein CAGKVANTEAFF.

This clonotype was counted at least ten times. V is TRBV30 and J is TRBJ2-1; 10 bases map to TRBD2. CDR3 size: 16 residues. The germline V gene has CDR1 GTSNPN and CDR2 SVGIG (reference sequence). With V trimmed by 3 bases and J by 0 bases, 5 bases remained unmatched. For the CDR3, the DNA is TGTGCCTGGAGACCGGGACTAGCGCGCTCCTACAATGAGCAGTTCTTC. This translates into CAWRPGLARSYNEQFF.